This record looks at one TCR beta chain sequence and its context. Its antigen is as yet unknown. Time point described: week 35, safety follow-up. A 20-mer mutant IDH1 peptide at 300 ug was injected subcutaneously with topical imiquimod. V lost 7 bases and J lost 5, with 16 bases in between. Looked up from germline, CDR1 is SEHNR and CDR2 is FQNEAQ (reference sequence). The CDR3 runs to 14 residues. Sequencing was performed with immunoSEQ multiplex PCR; in TCRdb, only in-frame clones are kept and a portion is missing. This table holds about 60,000 clones, roughly 84% found once. The sample originates from a study of a mutant IDH1 vaccine in newly diagnosed glioma. Study in general: With temozolomide cycles, or 4-6 weeks after radiotherapy alone, vaccination was started. Of treated patients, around 62% were men and approximately 40% women, averaging about 40 years. Week 35 was safety follow-up visit V12; week 47 was end-of-study visit V13.

Sequencing was performed on PBMCs, taken from a glioma patient whose treatment included an IDH1 peptide vaccine. This rearrangement joins TRBV7-9 to TRBJ2-3, with D perhaps being TRBD1 or TRBD2 (6 bases each). This receptor was taken from a man aged 30-40 years with glioma. The CDR3 sequence: CASTNRGAVDTQYF. The CDR3 DNA sequence: TGTGCCAGCACCAATAGGGGGGCGGTAGATACGCAGTATTTT.